Listed below are T cell receptor beta chains from one sample, sequenced in a study of blood T cell repertoires in COVID-19. Repertoires were generated with immunoSEQ multiplex PCR, while TCRdb's copy carries only in-frame clones and drops some. The sample yields 150,000 or so clones, roughly 75% seen once. Sequenced: PBMCs or T cells enriched from blood (not recorded which). Every receptor here comes from a woman aged 50 to 60 who had recovered from COVID-19. The CDR3 runs from the conserved cysteine through the conserved F or W. A D gene is named only where the DNA matches it firmly. Only part of the rows carry a size: once, few, many, or a class if the clone is expanded.

v_call: TRBV5-6; d_call: NA; j_call: TRBJ1-4; clone_size: NA; cdr3_nt: TGTGCCAGCAGCTCTAAAAATGCCATTGCAACTAATGAAAAACTGTTTTTT; cdr3_aa: CASSSKNAIATNEKLFF
v_call: TRBV27; d_call: TRBD1; j_call: TRBJ1-5; clone_size: NA; cdr3_nt: TGTGCCAGCAGTTTCCGGGGGACAGCTAATCAGCCCCAGCATTTT; cdr3_aa: CASSFRGTANQPQHF
v_call: TRBV6-1; d_call: NA; j_call: TRBJ2-3; clone_size: NA; cdr3_nt: TGTGCCAGCAGTGAATACGGGGAGCACGTCACAGATACGCAGTATTTT; cdr3_aa: CASSEYGEHVTDTQYF
v_call: TRBV4-2; d_call: TRBD1; j_call: TRBJ1-2; clone_size: NA; cdr3_nt: TGTGCCAGCGGGGGACAGGACTATGGCTACACCTTC; cdr3_aa: CASGGQDYGYTF
v_call: TRBV27; d_call: TRBD1; j_call: TRBJ1-2; clone_size: NA; cdr3_nt: TGTGCCAGCAGTCCCGGGGTTCGGACAGGGGGCACCTATGGCTACACCTTC; cdr3_aa: CASSPGVRTGGTYGYTF
v_call: TRBV7-2; d_call: NA; j_call: TRBJ1-2; clone_size: NA; cdr3_nt: TGTGCCAGCAGCCCCGAAACAGGAAACTATGGCTACACCTTC; cdr3_aa: CASSPETGNYGYTF
v_call: TRBV2; d_call: TRBD1; j_call: TRBJ2-7; clone_size: NA; cdr3_nt: TGTGCCAGCAGTCGCGACAGGGACTCCTACGAGCAGTACTTC; cdr3_aa: CASSRDRDSYEQYF
v_call: TRBV6-1; d_call: NA; j_call: TRBJ1-5; clone_size: NA; cdr3_nt: TGTGCCAGCAGTGAAGACTGGGGGGATCAGCCCCAGCATTTT; cdr3_aa: CASSEDWGDQPQHF
v_call: TRBV29-1; d_call: NA; j_call: TRBJ1-5; clone_size: NA; cdr3_nt: TGCAGCGTTGCCAGGGCAGGCAATCAGCCCCAGCATTTT; cdr3_aa: CSVARAGNQPQHF
v_call: TRBV5-4; d_call: NA; j_call: TRBJ1-1; clone_size: few; cdr3_nt: TGTGCCAGCAAGACATTTGCATCAAGGGGCACTGAAGCTTTCTTT; cdr3_aa: CASKTFASRGTEAFF
v_call: TRBV30; d_call: TRBD1; j_call: TRBJ2-7; clone_size: NA; cdr3_nt: TGTGCCTGGAGTAAGGGGGCCGCCTACGAGCAGTACTTC; cdr3_aa: CAWSKGAAYEQYF
v_call: TRBV6-5; d_call: NA; j_call: TRBJ2-3; clone_size: NA; cdr3_nt: TGTGCCAGCAGCGAGGTTTATACGCAGTATTTT; cdr3_aa: CASSEVYTQYF
v_call: TRBV5-1; d_call: NA; j_call: TRBJ2-3; clone_size: NA; cdr3_nt: TGCGCCAGCAGCTTGGGGCAGGATACGCAGTATTTT; cdr3_aa: CASSLGQDTQYF
v_call: TRBV28; d_call: TRBD1; j_call: TRBJ1-2; clone_size: NA; cdr3_nt: TGTGCCAGCAGTTTCCTCCAACCTGGACAGGGTTGGGGCTACACCTTC; cdr3_aa: CASSFLQPGQGWGYTF
v_call: TRBV3-1/TRBV3-2; d_call: NA; j_call: TRBJ2-2; clone_size: NA; cdr3_nt: TGTGCCAGCAGCCAGAGACAAGGGAGGATTGCCGGGGAGCTGTTTTTT; cdr3_aa: CASSQRQGRIAGELFF
v_call: TRBV14; d_call: NA; j_call: TRBJ1-1; clone_size: few; cdr3_nt: TGTGCCAGCAGCCAAGTCTACGGGGAGGGGGACACTGAAGCTTTCTTT; cdr3_aa: CASSQVYGEGDTEAFF
v_call: TRBV5-1; d_call: TRBD2; j_call: TRBJ2-1; clone_size: NA; cdr3_nt: TGCGCCAGCACGGAGCGGGGGGACTACAATGAGCAGTTCTTC; cdr3_aa: CASTERGDYNEQFF
v_call: TRBV9; d_call: TRBD1; j_call: TRBJ1-2; clone_size: few; cdr3_nt: TGTGCCAGCAGCGTATCAGGGGGCCTGGGCTACACCTTC; cdr3_aa: CASSVSGGLGYTF
v_call: TRBV5-1; d_call: NA; j_call: TRBJ1-2; clone_size: NA; cdr3_nt: TGCGCCAGCAGCTTGGAAGGGGAGGACTATGGCTACACCTTC; cdr3_aa: CASSLEGEDYGYTF
v_call: TRBV6-4; d_call: NA; j_call: TRBJ1-3; clone_size: NA; cdr3_nt: TGTGCCAGCAAAACAGGGATCTCTGGAAACACCATATATTTT; cdr3_aa: CASKTGISGNTIYF
v_call: TRBV11-2; d_call: NA; j_call: TRBJ2-1; clone_size: once; cdr3_nt: TGTGCCAGCAGCCCGCTGGGGGGTTACAATGAGCAGTTCTTC; cdr3_aa: CASSPLGGYNEQFF
v_call: TRBV5-4; d_call: TRBD2; j_call: TRBJ2-5; clone_size: NA; cdr3_nt: TGTGCCAGCAGCCGGGGACTAGCGGGGGATGTGACCCAGTACTTC; cdr3_aa: CASSRGLAGDVTQYF
v_call: TRBV10-3; d_call: TRBD2; j_call: TRBJ2-1; clone_size: few; cdr3_nt: TGTGCCATCAGTGAGTTGGCGGGGGGGTTCCATGAGCAGTTCTTC; cdr3_aa: CAISELAGGFHEQFF
v_call: TRBV5-6; d_call: NA; j_call: TRBJ1-3; clone_size: NA; cdr3_nt: TGTGCCAGCAGCTTTACAGTCGCCGTTTCTGGAAACACCATATATTTT; cdr3_aa: CASSFTVAVSGNTIYF
v_call: TRBV27; d_call: TRBD1; j_call: TRBJ1-5; clone_size: NA; cdr3_nt: TGTGCCAGCAGTCTTAGACAGGGTAATCAGCCCCAGCATTTT; cdr3_aa: CASSLRQGNQPQHF
v_call: TRBV15; d_call: NA; j_call: TRBJ1-4; clone_size: NA; cdr3_nt: TGTGCCACCAGCAGAGCCCTAGGGGCAACTAATGAAAAACTGTTTTTT; cdr3_aa: CATSRALGATNEKLFF
v_call: TRBV28; d_call: NA; j_call: TRBJ2-5; clone_size: NA; cdr3_nt: TGTGCCAGCAGTCCATTGATAGCGAGGGTGGAGACCCAGTACTTC; cdr3_aa: CASSPLIARVETQYF
v_call: TRBV27; d_call: TRBD1; j_call: TRBJ1-2; clone_size: NA; cdr3_nt: TGTGCCAGCAGTTCCACAGGGGACCTTGGCTACACCTTC; cdr3_aa: CASSSTGDLGYTF